This T cell receptor beta chain was found in a study of T cell responses to AZD1222 COVID-19 vaccine. Data came from immunoSEQ multiplex PCR; TCRdb stores just in-frame clones and leaves some out. The table has approximately 150,000 clones, around 84% seen once. The study's findings and limits: Just a handful of AZD1222 recipients were seropositive at baseline.

As for this clone: What it binds is unknown.

The source was peripheral blood, collected 28 days after the second AZD1222 dose. The receptor comes from an adult who received the AZD1222 COVID-19 vaccine.

The CDR3 region has the DNA TGCGCCAGCAGTGGAGGCTCAGCAAAACTCAATGAGCAGTTCTTC. It specifies CASSGGSAKLNEQFF. This rearrangement joins TRBV10-2 to TRBJ2-1; D is unresolved. This CDR3 has 15 residues. CDR1 WSHSY and CDR2 SAAADI come from the germline V gene. V gave up 4 bases and J gave up 6 bases, with 16 bases separating them.